This TCR beta chain was retrieved from a study of CD8 T cells in ankylosing spondylitis. Points on this clonotype: Its antigen remains unidentified.

General study results and limits: Disease-linked clones displayed a CD8+ phenotype and appeared relatively rarely in peripheral blood. Clones linked to disease were reported to show significant enrichment in matched ankylosing spondylitis synovial fluid. Ankylosing spondylitis blood seemed to carry a telltale TCR beta motif made of seven or eight highly homologous variants.

Quantitative 5'-RACE with molecular barcodes generated TCR beta libraries. TCRdb re-analysed the 5' RACE reads in MiXCR, keeping a single row per CDR3 protein. The table has a few hundred thousand distinct CDR3 sequences, more than 20% seen once. Germline V gives CDR1 MDHEN, CDR2 SYDVKM. This CDR3 is built from 13 residues. The V end was cut by 1 base, the J end by 5 bases, with 8 bases between. V gene TRBV28 combines with J gene TRBJ2-5; no firm D call. The sequence derives from a male donor with ankylosing spondylitis. The sample was blood, either unsorted or a sorted T cell fraction (not recorded which). The CDR3 nucleotides read TGTGCCAGCAGTTTATTCTACTGGGAGACCCAGTACTTC. Protein: CASSLFYWETQYF.